This record concerns one T cell receptor (beta chain) sequence. RNA transcripts were the template for amplifying TCR beta CDR3 regions. First-round RT-PCR of the TCR CDR3 relied on the HTBI primer set. TCRdb reprocessed the multiplex PCR reads with MiXCR, giving one entry per CDR3 protein. The sample has hundreds of thousands of distinct CDR3 sequences; roughly 46% are singletons. These data belong to a study of T cells in Graves' hyperthyroidism and ophthalmopathy. Deletions cut 5 bases from V and 6 bases from J, with 10 bases between. The CDR3 has 12 amino acids. V and J are TRBV12-3 or TRBV12-4 and TRBJ1-1; a weak D match, TRBD1 (6 bases). The sequence came from a woman aged 18-29 years with Graves' hyperthyroidism. Sequenced material: peripheral blood or thyroid tissue (not recorded which). CDR3 bases: TGTGCCAGCAGTCCCCCAGGGGCTGAAGCTTTCTTT. Its translation is CASSPPGAEAFF.